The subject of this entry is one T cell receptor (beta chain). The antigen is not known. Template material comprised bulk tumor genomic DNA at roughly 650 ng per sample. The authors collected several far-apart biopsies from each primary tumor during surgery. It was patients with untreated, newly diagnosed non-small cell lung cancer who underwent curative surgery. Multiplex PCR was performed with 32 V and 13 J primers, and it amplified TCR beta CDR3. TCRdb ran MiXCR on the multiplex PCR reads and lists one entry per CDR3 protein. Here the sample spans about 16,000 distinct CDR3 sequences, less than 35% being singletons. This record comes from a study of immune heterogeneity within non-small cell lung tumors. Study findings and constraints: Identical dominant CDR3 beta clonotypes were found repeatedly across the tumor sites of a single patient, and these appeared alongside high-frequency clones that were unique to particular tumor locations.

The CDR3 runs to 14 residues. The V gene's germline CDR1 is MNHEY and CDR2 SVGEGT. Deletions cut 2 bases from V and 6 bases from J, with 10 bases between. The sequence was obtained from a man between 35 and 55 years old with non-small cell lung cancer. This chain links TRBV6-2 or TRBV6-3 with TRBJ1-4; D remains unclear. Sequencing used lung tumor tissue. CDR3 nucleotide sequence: TGTGCCAGCAGTTACCTGGGTACGGATGAAAAACTGTTTTTT. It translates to CASSYLGTDEKLFF.